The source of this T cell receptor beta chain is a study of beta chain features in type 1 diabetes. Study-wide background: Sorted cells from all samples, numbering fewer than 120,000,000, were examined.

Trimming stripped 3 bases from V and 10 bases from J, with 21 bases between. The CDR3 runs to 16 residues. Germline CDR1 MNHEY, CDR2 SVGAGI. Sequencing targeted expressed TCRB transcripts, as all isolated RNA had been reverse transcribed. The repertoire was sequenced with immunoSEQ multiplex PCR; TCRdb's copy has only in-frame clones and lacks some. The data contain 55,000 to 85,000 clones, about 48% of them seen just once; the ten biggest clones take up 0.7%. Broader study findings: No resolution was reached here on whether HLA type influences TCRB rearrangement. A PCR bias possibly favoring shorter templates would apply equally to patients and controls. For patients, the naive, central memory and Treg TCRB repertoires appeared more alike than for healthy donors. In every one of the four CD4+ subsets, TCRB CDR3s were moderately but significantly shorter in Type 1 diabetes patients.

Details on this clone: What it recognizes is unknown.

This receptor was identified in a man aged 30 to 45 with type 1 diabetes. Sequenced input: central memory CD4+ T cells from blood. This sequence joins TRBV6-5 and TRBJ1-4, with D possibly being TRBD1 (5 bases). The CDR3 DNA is TGTGCCAGCAGTTATCAACCCCCCGGGCCGGGGGGAAAACTGTTTTTT. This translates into CASSYQPPGPGGKLFF.